A single sample gave rise to the 12 T cell receptor beta chains below, sequenced in a study of shared clonotypes between healthy human individuals. TCRdb's copy holds only in-frame clones and misses some; the assay was immunoSEQ multiplex PCR. The sample lists approximately 2.5 million clones; over 85% were seen once. Material for sequencing was naive CD4+ T cells from PBMCs. Documented subset: CD45RA+ positively selected. Receptors originate from a man younger than 30 in good health. Some clones in this sample may be carry-over from other donors' samples.

The CDR3 DNA sequence: TGCGCCAGCAGCTTGAAACTGGGACAGGGCCTCGGTGAGACCCAGTACTTC. Its protein is CASSLKLGQGLGETQYF. V usage is TRBV5-1 and J usage is TRBJ2-5, with TRBD1 matching 9 bases. CDR3 size: 17 residues. Trimming at V came to 1 base and at J to 5 bases, leaving 12 bases not matched to a gene. Germline loops: CDR1 SGHRS, CDR2 YFSETQ.

The chain uses TRBV21-1 and TRBJ2-5; the table's D call TRBD2 went unverified against the DNA. TRBV21-1 is assigned pseudogene status. The CDR3 runs 17 residues. The CDR3 DNA reads TGTGCCAGCAGCACCACCTTCCTCGGGACTGAAGAAGAGACCCAGTACTTC. This codes for CASSTTFLGTEEETQYF.

CDR3 nucleotides: TGTGCCAGCAGTCCAGGAGGCATCCACACTGAAGCTTTCTTT. Amino acid sequence: CASSPGGIHTEAFF. The chain links TRBV28 to TRBJ1-1; D ambiguous. This CDR3 is 14 amino acids long. Per the germline V gene, CDR1 is MDHEN and CDR2 is SYDVKM. The V gene lost 5 bases and the J gene lost 3 bases, with 13 bases spanning the gap.

V is TRBV7-3 and J is TRBJ1-1, with no clear D. CDR1 is SGHTA and CDR2 is FQGTGA in the germline V gene. The CDR3 spans 14 residues. The CDR3 loop reads CAAYFGRGHTEAFF. CDR3 sequence (DNA): TGTGCAGCGTACTTCGGGCGAGGGCATACTGAAGCTTTCTTT. Based on the CDR3 plus reference TRBV7-3 and TRBJ1-1, the full variable domain is GAGVSQTPSNKVTEKGKYVELRCDPISGHTALYWYRQSLGQGPEFLIYFQGTGAADDSGLPNDRFFAVRPEGSVSTLKIQRTERGDSAVYLCAAYFGRGHTEAFFGQGTRLTVV.

This clone was counted once. At the DNA level, this CDR3 is encoded by other sequences in the same sample as well. This rearrangement joins TRBV18 to TRBJ2-7; 9 bases line up with TRBD1. The CDR3 has 15 residues. From germline, CDR1 is KGHSH and CDR2 LQKENI. The trim removed 4 bases at V and 0 bases at J, leaving 4 bases unmatched. CDR3 nucleotide sequence: TGTGCCAGCTCACTAGGACAGGGGAGCTCCTACGAGCAGTACTTC. Amino acids: CASSLGQGSSYEQYF.

The gene calls are TRBV5-1 and TRBJ1-2; 9 bases are a match to TRBD1. The germline V gene has CDR1 SGHRS and CDR2 YFSETQ. The CDR3 runs 15 residues. V trimming: 2 bases; J trimming: 4 bases; junction bases outside the gene matches: 6. The CDR3 DNA sequence: TGCGCCAGCAGCTTTACAGGGGGCGTAGGCTATGGCTACACCTTC. Protein product: CASSFTGGVGYGYTF.

The V and J genes are TRBV1 and TRBJ1-1. TRBV1 is deemed a pseudogene. This CDR3 has 18 residues. The CDR3 nucleotides are TGCACCAGCAGCCAAGATCGGTATGACCTGGGATGGCACACTGAAGCTTTCTTT. Its translation: CTSSQDRYDLGWHTEAFF.

The chain combines TRBV19 with TRBJ2-5; TRBD1 agrees at 7 bases. The CDR3 loop spans 13 amino acids. J was trimmed by 5 bases and V by 6 bases; bases with no gene match: 6. Germline V CDR1 and CDR2: LNHDA, SQIVND (reference sequence). CDR3 nucleotide sequence: TGTGCCAGTAGCCGGGACAGTATGGAGACCCAGTACTTC. Translated, it gives CASSRDSMETQYF.

The chain is built from TRBV4-1 and TRBJ2-7; TRBD2 matches 11 bases. The CDR3 loop spans 16 amino acids. Germline CDR1 reads MGHRA; CDR2 reads YSYEKL. Unmatched junction bases numbered 11, after V lost 3 bases and J lost 7 bases. The CDR3 DNA reads TGCGCCAGCAGCCAGCCGCGGACTAGCGGGCTGGGTGAGCAGTACTTC. Translating gives CASSQPRTSGLGEQYF.

Concerning this clone itself: The identical CDR3 is also encoded by other nucleotide sequences in the sample. This sequence joins TRBV7-2 and TRBJ2-3; D not certain. Germline loops: CDR1 SGHTA, CDR2 FQGNSA. The CDR3 runs 13 residues. Trimming cost V 5 bases and J 3 bases, with 9 bases left between them. The CDR3 DNA is TGTGCCAGCAGCCCTCTCCGGACAGATACGCAGTATTTT. Translated: CASSPLRTDTQYF.

The chain joins TRBV29-1 to TRBJ2-7; perhaps D is TRBD1 or TRBD2 (5 bases each). This CDR3 comprises 12 residues. CDR1 and CDR2 from the germline V gene are SQVTM and ANQGSEA. Trimming pared 6 bases from V and 5 bases from J, leaving 14 bases between. The CDR3 region has the DNA TGCAGCGTACCGGGGCTTGGTAACGAGCAGTACTTC. Translated, it gives CSVPGLGNEQYF.

The genes are TRBV15 and TRBJ1-2; 7 nucleotides agree with TRBD1. There are 14 residues in the CDR3. V lost 2 bases to trimming and J lost 6 bases; unmatched junction nucleotides: 6. Germline CDR1 LNHNV, CDR2 YYDKDF (reference sequence). CDR3 sequence (DNA): TGTGCCACCAGCAGAACCAGGGGGTCAGATGGCTACACCTTC. Protein: CATSRTRGSDGYTF.